This TCR beta chain was documented in a study of post-analysis software for immune sequencing data (dated by TCRdb to about 2015). Concerning the study at large: Recorded disease courses included relapsing-remitting, secondary progressive and progressive-relapsing multiple sclerosis, with some patients lacking subtype annotation. A subset of samples was prepared in parallel using single-end sample barcoding, then pooled and co-amplified after Illumina adapter ligation. The multiple sclerosis patient repertoires were compared with 11 previously published healthy control repertoires from donors aged about 6 to 28 years. The study at large found these results: Significantly higher frequencies in patients than in controls were found for five or six TRBV segments, including TRBV5-6, TRBV5-1 and TRBV20-1. Direct clustering with F measure revealed strong co-clustering of samples prepared in the same batch, which led to a batch-effect correction. The control group was slightly older than the multiple sclerosis patient group. Significantly lower normalized Chao1 diversity was found in multiple sclerosis patients than in controls, suggesting substantial peripheral T-cell clonal expansion.

This clonotype occurred a few times. Its cognate antigen has yet to be identified. Base qualities were left out, and no much larger clone turns up one base away. The CDR3 holds 14 amino acids from the cysteine to the phenylalanine. The read is trimmed to its CDR3 DNA, 42 bases read in frame from base 1. Trimming removed 0 bases from V and 4 bases from J, leaving 7 bases between the germline ends. CDR1 and CDR2 are read off the germline V gene as SGHTA and FQGNSA. Library method: PCR. The sequencer was an Illumina HiSeq 2500. To reduce PCR and sequencing biases, unique molecular identifiers were built into the TCR beta cDNA libraries. Per 1 to 10 million input T cells, roughly 0.5 million cDNA molecules were obtained, such that each molecule approximated one T cell. Patient libraries were prepared and sequenced with the same protocol used for the earlier healthy control dataset. Samples belonging to the same batch were prepared together, multiplexed and sequenced on a shared HiSeq lane. The paper's processing steps were these. Raw barcoded reads were processed with MIGEC, and single-read molecular identifier groups were discarded before consensus assembly and CDR3 extraction. Clonotype tables were post-analysed with VDJtools, and diversity was normalized by down-sampling all datasets to the smallest sample size. In repertoire overlap clustering, CDR3 amino acid sequences, but not nucleotide sequences, were matched to correct batch-related cross-sample contamination. TCRdb applied fastp at Q25 and MiXCR to the public reads, then kept only in-frame beta chains. Records with the same CDR3 protein are collapsed into one entry carrying the most frequent genes and DNA. These V and J calls are TCRdb output, not the study's own analysis. The sample table records hundreds of thousands of distinct CDR3 sequences; about 27% of these occur just once. Jointly, the top ten make up more than 0.55% of the sample.

TCR beta repertoires were profiled from peripheral blood of roughly twelve young patients with multiple sclerosis to demonstrate the VDJtools post-analysis software. Multiple sclerosis patients were children and adolescents aged about 6 to 15 years. The rearrangement combines TRBV7-2 with TRBJ2-1; the D gene lacks a confident call. The sequenced sample was blood. This clonotype was obtained from a girl aged 10 to 17 with multiple sclerosis. The sequence in DNA is TGTGCCAGCAGCTTAGCTATGCGTTACAATGAGCAGTTCTTC. Protein translation: CASSLAMRYNEQFF.